This TCR beta chain was documented in a study of blood T cell repertoires in COVID-19. The data were produced by immunoSEQ multiplex PCR, yet TCRdb's version contains in-frame clones alone and is incomplete. The sample contains 75,000 to 80,000 clones, 88% of which appear only once. Only one count was recorded for this clone. The CDR3 sequence is 15 residues long. Per germline, CDR1 KGHSH and CDR2 LQKENI. After removal of 6 bases from V and 0 bases from J, the junction contained 5 bases not matched to a gene. Sequenced input: peripheral blood. The V call is TRBV18, the J call TRBJ2-7, with 10 positions matching TRBD1. The receptor's source is a human donor in a cohort sampled during active COVID-19. CDR3 DNA: TGTGCCAGCTCGGAGGGACAGGGGCCCTCCTACGAGCAGTACTTC. It specifies CASSEGQGPSYEQYF.